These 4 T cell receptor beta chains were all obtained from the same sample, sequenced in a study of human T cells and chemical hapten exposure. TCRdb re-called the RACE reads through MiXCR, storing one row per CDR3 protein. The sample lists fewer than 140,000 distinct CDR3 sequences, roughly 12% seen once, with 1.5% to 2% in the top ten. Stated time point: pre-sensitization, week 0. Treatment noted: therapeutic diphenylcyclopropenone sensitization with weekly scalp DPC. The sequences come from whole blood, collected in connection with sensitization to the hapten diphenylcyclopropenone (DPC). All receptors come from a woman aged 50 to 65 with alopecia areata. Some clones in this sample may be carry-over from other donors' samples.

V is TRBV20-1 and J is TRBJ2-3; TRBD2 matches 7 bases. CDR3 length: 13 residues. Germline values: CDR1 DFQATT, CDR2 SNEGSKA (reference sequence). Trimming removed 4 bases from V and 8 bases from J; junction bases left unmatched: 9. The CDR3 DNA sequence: TGCAGTGCTAAGGAAACTAGCGTTGGTACGCAGTATTTT. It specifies CSAKETSVGTQYF.

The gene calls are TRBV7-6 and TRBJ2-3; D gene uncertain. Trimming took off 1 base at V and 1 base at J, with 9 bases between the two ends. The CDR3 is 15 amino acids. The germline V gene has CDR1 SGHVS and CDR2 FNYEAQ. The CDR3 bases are TGTGCCAGCAGCTTAGTCGGTCTGGGCACAGATACGCAGTATTTT. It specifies CASSLVGLGTDTQYF. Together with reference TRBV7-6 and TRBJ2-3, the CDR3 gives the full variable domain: GAGVSQSPRYKVTKRGQDVALRCDPISGHVSLYWYRQALGQGPEFLTYFNYEAQQDKSGLPNDRFSAERPEGSISTLTIQRTEQRDSAMYRCASSLVGLGTDTQYFGPGTRLTVL.

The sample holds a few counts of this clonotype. The CDR3 nucleotides read TGTGCCAGCAGCGTAGGAGTAGTCACAGATACGCAGTATTTT. Protein: CASSVGVVTDTQYF. The rearrangement uses TRBV9 and TRBJ2-3; D gene unclear. Germline-derived CDR1 and CDR2 are SGDLS and YYNGEE. The CDR3 is 14 amino acids. Trimming cost V 0 bases and J 2 bases, with 7 bases left between them.

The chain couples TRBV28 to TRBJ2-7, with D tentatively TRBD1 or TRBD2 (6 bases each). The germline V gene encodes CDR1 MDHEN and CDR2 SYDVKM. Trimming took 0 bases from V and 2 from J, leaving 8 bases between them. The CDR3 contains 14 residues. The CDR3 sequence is CASSLWGGPYEQYF. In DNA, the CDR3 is TGTGCCAGCAGTTTATGGGGGGGCCCCTACGAGCAGTACTTC.